The rows below give T cell receptor beta chains drawn from one sample of a study of CD8 T cells in Susac syndrome. TCRdb reprocessed the immunoSEQ multiplex PCR reads via MiXCR and lists one record per CDR3 protein. The sample shows 100,000 to 150,000 distinct CDR3 sequences, 90% to 95% of them seen only once. Sequencing was done on a sample of CD8+ T cells from PBMCs. Source of these receptors: a human donor with Susac syndrome. CDR3s include the opening cysteine and the closing phenylalanine or tryptophan. D genes are given only for firm matches. Clone size is stated in some rows and not others, as once, few, many or a class when expanded.

TRBV9	TRBJ2-3	TRBD1	NA	CASSVEGQGADTQYF	TGTGCCAGCAGCGTAGAGGGACAGGGCGCAGATACGCAGTATTTT
TRBV29-1	TRBJ2-7	NA	NA	CSVQKTEPYEQYF	TGCAGCGTTCAGAAGACAGAACCATACGAGCAGTACTTC
TRBV5-4	TRBJ1-2	NA	NA	CASSLEQGYGYTF	TGTGCCAGCAGCTTGGAACAGGGCTATGGCTACACCTTC
TRBV6-2/TRBV6-3	TRBJ2-7	TRBD2	NA	CASSYSFQRLAGESYEQYF	TGTGCCAGCAGTTACTCGTTCCAGAGACTAGCGGGAGAGTCCTACGAGCAGTACTTC
TRBV3-1	TRBJ2-1	TRBD2	NA	CASSQDPGTSADEQFF	TGTGCCAGCAGCCAAGACCCAGGGACTAGCGCGGATGAGCAGTTCTTC
TRBV30	TRBJ2-1	TRBD2	NA	CAWTLAGGLTTYNEQFF	TGTGCCTGGACACTAGCGGGGGGGTTAACAACCTACAATGAGCAGTTCTTC
TRBV9	TRBJ1-1	TRBD1	NA	CASSGRGTGGTNTEAFF	TGTGCCAGCAGCGGCAGGGGCACAGGGGGTACTAACACTGAAGCTTTCTTT
TRBV4-3	TRBJ1-1	NA	once	CASSQYPDTEAFF	TGCGCCAGCAGCCAATATCCGGACACTGAAGCTTTCTTT
TRBV4-3	TRBJ2-7	NA	NA	CASSQDLGLSYEQYF	TGCGCCAGCAGCCAAGATTTGGGCTTATCCTACGAGCAGTACTTC
TRBV5-1	TRBJ1-1	NA	NA	CASSLPTVLNTEAFF	TGCGCCAGCAGCCTGCCGACAGTCCTGAACACTGAAGCTTTCTTT
TRBV7-6	TRBJ2-7	NA	once	CASSTNGGDAYEQYF	TGTGCCAGCAGCACCAACGGCGGGGACGCCTACGAGCAGTACTTC
TRBV7-9	TRBJ1-1	NA	NA	CASTRTVYNPGDTEAFF	TGTGCCAGCACCCGGACAGTCTACAACCCCGGAGACACTGAAGCTTTCTTT
TRBV7-9	TRBJ2-3	NA	NA	CASSLRTASTDTQYF	TGTGCCAGCAGCTTAAGGACAGCGAGCACAGATACGCAGTATTTT